This entry features one T cell receptor beta chain sequence. Its antigen is still unknown. The data are from a study of T cells in tumors after PD-1 blockade. Study at large: Patients had no prior checkpoint blockade, systemic immunosuppressants, or anti-cancer therapy within 4 weeks.

Study-level points and caveats: Some novel exhausted tumor clones appeared in pre-treatment blood, suggesting peripheral recruitment.

The table came from immunoSEQ multiplex PCR; TCRdb's copy has only in-frame clones and leaves some out. The sample includes tens of thousands of clones, around 80% seen only once; the top ten take 8% to 10%. The CDR3 loop spans 15 amino acids. Germline CDR1 and CDR2: MNHEY and SVGAGI. With 7 bases removed from V and 3 bases from J, the gap between germline ends came to 15 bases. This TCR derives from a human donor with advanced basal cell or squamous cell carcinoma (not recorded which). The V gene is TRBV6-5, the J gene TRBJ1-4, with D perhaps matching TRBD1 (5 bases). This specimen consisted of PBMCs, obtained before anti-PD-1 therapy. CDR3 in amino acids: CASTLAGTSNEKLFF. CDR3 DNA sequence: TGTGCCAGCACCTTAGCCGGGACTTCTAATGAAAAACTGTTTTTT.